The T cell receptor (beta chain) under discussion was sequenced for a study of blood T cell repertoires in COVID-19. Background on the study: Acute and convalescent COVID-19 samples came from the United States, Italy and Spain. T cells, B-cell-depleted T cells, or PBMCs provided the cDNA or gDNA that served as material.

Per the original data handling: How many nucleated cells were present was estimated from reference gene primer amplification. Clones were read by immunoSEQ multiplex PCR, and TCRdb kept only the in-frame ones, dropping some. V, J and clone size were drawn from that table, and D and trimming were deduced from the DNA. Altogether hundreds of thousands of clones are present, approximately 80% being singletons, with the ten largest covering more than 8%. The CDR3 contains 18 residues. Between the trimmed V and J ends, which lost 0 bases and 1 base, there was a span of 17 bases. CDR1 and CDR2 from the germline V gene are MNHEY and SMNVEV (reference sequence).

Sequencing was done on a sample of peripheral blood. This receptor was obtained from a woman aged 80 or over with acute or convalescent COVID-19. The chain joins TRBV27 to TRBJ2-3; D is perhaps TRBD2 (6 bases). In DNA, the CDR3 is TGTGCCAGCAGTTTATCGGGGGTGATTGGCGGGGGCACAGATACGCAGTATTTT. The encoded protein is CASSLSGVIGGGTDTQYF.